Detailed here is one TCR beta chain. This entry comes from a study of blood T cell repertoires in COVID-19. Clones were sequenced by immunoSEQ multiplex PCR, and TCRdb holds only the in-frame ones, with some missing. The table includes roughly 260,000 clones, around 82% detected once. The CDR3 spans 15 residues. The V gene's germline CDR1 is WSHSY and CDR2 SAAADI. With V trimmed by 1 base and J by 5 bases, 4 bases remained unmatched. This receptor was obtained from a woman in her 70s with acute or convalescent COVID-19. The sample comprised peripheral blood. J is TRBJ2-3 and V is TRBV10-2; 9 nucleotides match TRBD1. The CDR3 loop reads CASSELGQGRDTQYF. Here the CDR3 DNA reads TGCGCCAGCAGTGAGTTGGGACAGGGCAGAGATACGCAGTATTTT.